These T cell receptor beta chains were read from a single sample in a study of post-analysis software for immune sequencing data. Using its own MiXCR run on the PCR reads, TCRdb lists one record per CDR3 protein. The table lists more than 500,000 distinct CDR3 sequences, less than 40% of them singletons. Specimen: blood. These receptors came from a girl aged 2 to 17 with multiple sclerosis. The CDR3 runs from the conserved cysteine through the conserved F or W. Each record gives: J gene, V gene, clone size, D gene, CDR3 DNA, CDR3 protein. A D gene is named only where the DNA matches it firmly. Where a row states a size, it is once, few, many or the class of an expanded clone; other rows omit it.

J: TRBJ1-2; V: TRBV6-5; size: few; D: .; DNA: TGTGCCAGCAGTTACTCGAGGGACCGCGGGGGGGGCTACACCTTC; CDR3: CASSYSRDRGGGYTF
J: TRBJ2-1; V: TRBV10-2; size: many; D: .; DNA: TGCGCCAGCAGTGAGTCCCTCCGTTCCGATGAGCAGTTCTTC; CDR3: CASSESLRSDEQFF
J: TRBJ2-3; V: TRBV20-1; size: .; D: TRBD2; DNA: TGCAGTGCTAGAGATGGGGGACTAGCGGGGGGCCGGAGAGATACGCAGTATTTT; CDR3: CSARDGGLAGGRRDTQYF
J: TRBJ2-5; V: TRBV15; size: .; D: .; DNA: TGTGCCACCAGCAGGGAGCTCCCCCTTCATTCGGCGGGGGAGACCCAGTACTTC; CDR3: CATSRELPLHSAGETQYF
J: TRBJ1-2; V: TRBV5-5; size: .; D: .; DNA: TGTGCCAGCAGCTACACGACAGCCTTGTATGGCTACACCTTC; CDR3: CASSYTTALYGYTF
J: TRBJ2-1; V: TRBV5-1; size: few; D: .; DNA: TGCGCCAGCAGCTTGGAACCTAGCTACAATGAGCAGTTCTTC; CDR3: CASSLEPSYNEQFF
J: TRBJ2-3; V: TRBV6-5; size: .; D: .; DNA: TGTGCCAGCAGAGGGGGGGGAGATACGCAGTATTTT; CDR3: CASRGGGDTQYF
J: TRBJ1-1; V: TRBV4-1; size: .; D: .; DNA: TGCGCCAGCAGCGGCCCGGGACACACTGAAGCTTTCTTT; CDR3: CASSGPGHTEAFF
J: TRBJ1-2; V: TRBV24-1; size: few; D: TRBD1; DNA: TGTGCCACCAGTGATTTGGACCCGGGACAGGGGGTAGATGGCTACACCTTC; CDR3: CATSDLDPGQGVDGYTF
J: TRBJ2-7; V: TRBV3-1; size: .; D: .; DNA: TGTGCCAGCAGCCAGGAGACAGGATTTTACGAGCAGTACTTC; CDR3: CASSQETGFYEQYF
J: TRBJ1-5; V: TRBV20-1; size: .; D: .; DNA: TGCAGTGCTAGTTCAGGAAATTATCAGCCCCAGCATTTT; CDR3: CSASSGNYQPQHF
J: TRBJ1-1; V: TRBV9; size: few; D: .; DNA: TGTGCCAGCAGCGTGAGCGGGGGGGCAAGGTTTGGGAACACTGAAGCTTTCTTT; CDR3: CASSVSGGARFGNTEAFF
J: TRBJ2-4; V: TRBV20-1; size: .; D: .; DNA: TGCAGTGCTAGGCAGTTAGCCAAAAACATTCAGTACTTC; CDR3: CSARQLAKNIQYF
J: TRBJ1-2; V: TRBV10-2; size: few; D: .; DNA: TGCGCCGTTAAAACCCAACTCGGGGATGGCTACACCTTC; CDR3: CAVKTQLGDGYTF
J: TRBJ1-3; V: TRBV11-3; size: .; D: TRBD1; DNA: TGTGCCAGCAGCCCTGGACAGGGGCCTGGAAACACCATATATTTT; CDR3: CASSPGQGPGNTIYF